This TCR beta chain comes out of a study of shared clonotypes between healthy human individuals. Study-wide results and caveats: Sampling was confined to blood; repertoires within tissues likely differ.

Concerning this clone itself: Its matching antigen is unknown.

Genomic DNA of each subset was evenly split across several immunoSEQ plates. The input for sorted-subset replicate PCRs was around 200 ng DNA, tens of thousands of T cell genomes. Generated by immunoSEQ multiplex PCR, the TCRdb table keeps only in-frame clones and is missing some. This sample yields about 1.1 million clones, of which around three quarters are seen a single time; 0.7% to 0.95% belongs to the top ten. Material: memory CD4+ T cells from PBMCs. Subset indicated: CD45RA-negative fraction. The clonotype was recovered from a man aged 18 to 35 in good health. Some clones in this sample may be carry-over from other donors' samples.

The CDR3 is CASSRLEEQYF. The CDR3 nucleotides are TGTGCCAGCAGCAGGCTGGAGGAGCAGTACTTC. This chain joins TRBV2 and TRBJ2-7; D remains ambiguous. The V end lost 6 bases, the J end lost 7 bases, and 10 bases lay between the germline ends. Germline V lookup: CDR1 SNHLY, CDR2 FYNNEI. The CDR3 extends over 11 amino acids.